The 5 T cell receptor beta chains listed next were all sequenced from one sample in a study of CD8 T cells in Susac syndrome. With random hexamers, reverse transcription was performed on about 0.45 to 1 ug of RNA. MiXCR, applied by TCRdb to the immunoSEQ multiplex PCR reads, yields one record per CDR3 protein. The table has hundreds of thousands of distinct CDR3 sequences, 65% to 90% seen once. Source material: CD8+ T cells from PBMCs. These receptors came from a human donor with multiple sclerosis.

The genes are TRBV6-1 and TRBJ2-7, with D perhaps TRBD1 (5 bases). V was clipped by 2 bases and J by 2 bases, with 13 bases between them. Germline V gene data show CDR1 as MNHNS and CDR2 as SASEGT. This CDR3 has 15 residues. The CDR3 loop is CASSESDGRAYEQYF. The CDR3, as DNA: TGTGCCAGCAGTGAAAGTGACGGCAGGGCCTACGAGCAGTACTTC.

V gene TRBV6-2 or TRBV6-3 combines with J gene TRBJ2-7; no firm D call. Per the germline V gene, CDR1 is MNHEY and CDR2 is SVGEGT. Trimming took 5 bases from V and 2 from J, leaving 10 bases between them. The CDR3 is 13 amino acids. The DNA for the CDR3 is TGTGCCAGCAGTCATTCGGGCACCTACGAGCAGTACTTC. It specifies CASSHSGTYEQYF.

The chain links TRBV7-9 to TRBJ1-4; 12 bases agree with TRBD1. V was clipped by 5 bases and J by 7 bases; unmatched bases: 11. The CDR3 consists of 17 residues. Germline V gives CDR1 SEHNR, CDR2 FQNEAQ (reference sequence). In nucleotides, the CDR3 is TGTGCCAGCAGCGTCGGGACAGGGGGCGCTTCGGGTGAAAAACTGTTTTTT. It yields the protein CASSVGTGGASGEKLFF.

The V and J genes are TRBV20-1 and TRBJ2-7; D unresolved. The CDR3 has 14 amino acids. The V end lost 6 bases, the J end lost 3 bases, and 18 bases lay between the germline ends. Per the germline V gene, CDR1 is DFQATT and CDR2 is SNEGSKA (reference sequence). CDR3 sequence: CSARTPGPLYEQYF. As DNA, the CDR3 is TGCAGTGCCCGAACTCCCGGGCCCCTCTACGAGCAGTACTTC.

The chain carries TRBV24-1 and TRBJ1-2, with D possibly being TRBD1 (6 bases). The CDR3 totals 15 residues. V lost 2 bases and J lost 8, with 17 bases in between. Germline V gives CDR1 KGHDR, CDR2 SFDVKD. For the CDR3, the DNA is TGTGCCACCAGTGATTGGCCGACAGGCGAGCGGGGCTACACCTTC. It encodes CATSDWPTGERGYTF.